The 5 T cell receptor beta chains presented below share a single source sample, sequenced in a study of cytotoxic CD8 clonotypes in ibrutinib-treated CLL. TCRdb's copy holds only in-frame clones and misses some; the assay was immunoSEQ multiplex PCR. The repertoire holds about 24,000 clones, with 70% to 75% as singletons. The sequencing here drew on PBMCs, taken after 12 months of ibrutinib treatment. These receptors came from a human donor with chronic lymphocytic leukemia.

The rearrangement uses TRBV7-9 and TRBJ1-2; 8 bases are a match to TRBD1. The CDR3 sequence is 16 residues long. In germline, CDR1 is SEHNR, CDR2 FQNEAQ (reference sequence). J lost 1 base, V lost 2 bases, and 6 bases had no gene match. DNA for the CDR3: TGTGCCAGCAGCTTATGGGGACAGGTCGATAACTATGGCTACACCTTC. It yields the protein CASSLWGQVDNYGYTF. The full variable domain, completed using reference TRBV7-9 and TRBJ1-2, is DTGVSQNPRHKITKRGQNVTFRCDPISEHNRLYWYRQTLGQGPEFLTYFQNEAQLEKSRLLSDRFSAERPKGSFSTLEIQRTEQGDSAMYLCASSLWGQVDNYGYTFGSGTRLTVV.

Relative to its sample, this clone is medium-sized. The V call is TRBV6-1, the J call TRBJ1-1; a weak D match, TRBD1 (6 bases). In germline, CDR1 is MNHNS, CDR2 SASEGT. CDR3 length: 12 residues. V was shortened by 6 bases and J by 5 bases, with 10 bases between the two germline ends. The CDR3 sequence: CASRGTLTEAFF. For the CDR3, the DNA is TGTGCCAGCAGGGGGACATTAACTGAAGCTTTCTTT.

This clone was seen a single time. This chain links TRBV4-1 with TRBJ2-7; D remains unclear. The CDR3 contains 15 residues. Trimming stripped 0 bases from V and 0 bases from J, with 9 bases between. Looked up from germline, CDR1 is MGHRA and CDR2 is YSYEKL. CDR3 DNA: TGCGCCAGCAGCCAAGATACGGCGGCCTCCTACGAGCAGTACTTC. Protein: CASSQDTAASYEQYF.

The chain joins TRBV28 to TRBJ2-2; D uncertain. V was shortened by 8 bases and J by 0 bases, with 1 base between the two germline ends. This CDR3 has 11 residues. CDR1 and CDR2 (germline): MDHEN, SYDVKM. CDR3 coding DNA: TGTGCCAGCGCGAACACCGGGGAGCTGTTTTTT. It translates to CASANTGELFF. The full variable domain, rest sourced from reference TRBV28 and TRBJ2-2, is DVKVTQSSRYLVKRTGEKVFLECVQDMDHENMFWYRQDPGLGLRLIYFSYDVKMKEKGDIPEGYSVSREKKERFSLILESASTNQTSMYLCASANTGELFFGEGSRLTVL.

V and J are TRBV27 and TRBJ2-3; 10 bases match TRBD2. V lost 6 bases, J lost 2 bases, and 5 bases stayed unmatched. Germline V gene data show CDR1 as MNHEY and CDR2 as SMNVEV (reference sequence). The CDR3 runs to 15 residues. CDR3 coding DNA: TGTGCCAGCAGGGTAGCGGGGGGAACCACAGATACGCAGTATTTT. Protein sequence: CASRVAGGTTDTQYF.